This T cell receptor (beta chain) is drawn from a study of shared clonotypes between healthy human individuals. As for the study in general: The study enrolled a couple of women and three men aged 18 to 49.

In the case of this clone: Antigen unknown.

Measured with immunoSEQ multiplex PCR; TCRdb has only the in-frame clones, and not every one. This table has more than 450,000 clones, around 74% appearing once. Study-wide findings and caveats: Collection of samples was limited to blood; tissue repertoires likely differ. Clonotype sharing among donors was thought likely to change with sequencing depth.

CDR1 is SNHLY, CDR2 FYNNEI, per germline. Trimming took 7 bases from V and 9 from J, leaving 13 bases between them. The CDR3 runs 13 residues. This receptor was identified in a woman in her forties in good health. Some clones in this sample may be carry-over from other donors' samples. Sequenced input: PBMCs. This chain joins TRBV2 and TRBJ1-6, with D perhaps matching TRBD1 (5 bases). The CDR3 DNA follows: TGTGCCAGCACGTTCACCGGGGGTTCACCCCTCCACTTT. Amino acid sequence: CASTFTGGSPLHF.